Listed below are T cell receptor beta chains from one sample, sequenced in a study of cytomegalovirus exposure and HLA in healthy donors. TCRdb's table, derived via immunoSEQ multiplex PCR, lists solely in-frame clones and lacks some. The data hold 250,000 to 350,000 clones, with 70% to 90% observed a single time. Specimen: PBMCs. The receptors here all came from a woman aged 18-30 years in good health and CMV-seronegative. Both conserved end residues are part of each CDR3. A D gene is named only where the DNA matches it firmly. Clone size is stated in some rows and not others, as once, few, many or a class when expanded.

size,D,J,V,CDR3,DNA
.,TRBD2,TRBJ2-7,TRBV7-2,CASSSGGGQPSYEQYF,TGTGCCAGCAGCTCCGGCGGGGGTCAACCCTCCTACGAGCAGTACTTC
.,.,TRBJ2-1,TRBV2,CASSVKRRSLYNEQFF,TGTGCCAGCAGTGTTAAGCGGCGGAGTCTCTACAATGAGCAGTTCTTC
.,TRBD1,TRBJ1-4,TRBV5-5,CASSLGGQGDEKLFF,TGTGCCAGCAGCCTGGGGGGACAGGGGGACGAAAAACTGTTTTTT
.,TRBD1,TRBJ2-7,TRBV18,CASSPGTGFYEQYF,TGTGCCAGCTCACCTGGGACAGGGTTCTACGAGCAGTACTTC
.,TRBD1,TRBJ2-5,TRBV6-1,CASSGTGEETQYF,TGTGCCAGCAGTGGGACAGGGGAAGAGACCCAGTACTTC
.,.,TRBJ2-7,TRBV6-1,CASSVGRDRWQYF,TGTGCTAGCAGTGTAGGTCGGGATCGGTGGCAGTACTTC
.,.,TRBJ2-1,TRBV15,CATSLRGENEQFF,TGTGCCACCAGCCTCAGGGGAGAAAATGAGCAGTTCTTC
.,TRBD1,TRBJ2-3,TRBV18,CASSPPTGTGQDTQYF,TGTGCCAGCTCACCACCAACCGGGACAGGGCAAGATACGCAGTATTTT
.,.,TRBJ2-1,TRBV6-4,CASSDSQEGAGNEQFF,TGTGCCAGCAGTGACAGTCAGGAGGGGGCCGGCAATGAGCAGTTCTTC
.,TRBD2,TRBJ2-2,TRBV27,CASSLTPGGGTFSGELFF,TGTGCCAGCAGTCTAACCCCGGGCGGGGGAACGTTTTCCGGGGAGCTGTTTTTT
few,.,TRBJ2-3,TRBV19,CASSMEGRTQYF,TGTGCCAGTAGTATGGAGGGTCGTACGCAGTATTTT
.,.,TRBJ1-2,TRBV27,CASSPSGHIYGYTF,TGTGCCAGCAGTCCCTCGGGACACATCTATGGCTACACCTTC
.,TRBD2,TRBJ2-1,TRBV5-6,CASSPRTSYNEQFF,TGTGCCAGCAGCCCACGGACTAGTTACAATGAGCAGTTCTTC
.,.,TRBJ2-1,TRBV5-6,CASSFGTDVAGGHEQFF,TGTGCCAGCAGCTTTGGAACCGACGTCGCTGGCGGCCATGAGCAGTTCTTC
.,.,TRBJ2-2,TRBV29-1,CSGGQSEAGELFF,TGCAGCGGCGGACAGAGTGAGGCCGGGGAGCTGTTTTTT
.,TRBD2,TRBJ2-7,TRBV2,CAILSGGSYEQYF,TGTGCCATCCTTTCGGGGGGCTCCTACGAGCAGTACTTC
.,TRBD2,TRBJ2-2,TRBV2,CASTVGASGSWTGELFF,TGTGCCAGCACCGTTGGGGCTAGCGGGAGTTGGACCGGGGAGCTGTTTTTT